The clone carrying this TCR beta chain has only a few counts. This table comes from immunoSEQ multiplex PCR, and its TCRdb copy is limited to in-frame clones, with some not included. Of 250,000 to 300,000 clones in the sample, 89% were seen once. The data derive from a study of blood T cell repertoires in COVID-19. Study-level information: Sample material is recorded as cDNA or gDNA derived from T cells, B-cell-depleted T cells, or PBMCs.

This receptor was obtained from a woman aged 55-70 years who had recovered from COVID-19. The sample consisted of PBMCs or T cells enriched from blood (not recorded which).

The CDR3 loop is CASSLGTGAIFNSPLHF. For the CDR3, the DNA is TGTGCCAGCAGTTTGGGTACAGGGGCCATCTTTAATTCACCCCTCCACTTT. The chain joins TRBV27 to TRBJ1-6; 7 nucleotides agree with TRBD1. V dropped 3 bases and J dropped 6; count of bases not matched to a gene: 11. The CDR3 contains 17 residues. The germline CDR1 and CDR2 sequences are MNHEY and SMNVEV (reference sequence).